Given below is one T cell receptor (beta chain) in context. Its antigen is as yet unknown. The sample belongs to a study of T cell responses to AZD1222 COVID-19 vaccine. General observations from the study: Spike was spanned by vaccine-associated CD4 TCRs, with dominance at 160-218 and 743-854.

Per the germline V gene, CDR1 is SGHDT and CDR2 is YYEEEE. The CDR3 sequence is 15 residues long. The ends were cut back, 4 bases at V and 5 bases at J, with 18 bases in the middle. Clones were sequenced by immunoSEQ multiplex PCR, and TCRdb holds only the in-frame ones, with some missing. The data contain some 130,000 clones, approximately 92% of them singletons. The chain links TRBV5-6 to TRBJ1-2; the D gene is possibly TRBD1 (6 bases). The sequence was collected from an adult who received the AZD1222 COVID-19 vaccine. Sequences were derived from peripheral blood, sampled 28 days after the second AZD1222 dose. The CDR3 protein is CASSRGYRVEYGYTF. The CDR3 DNA reads as TGTGCCAGCAGCCGGGGCTACAGGGTTGAATATGGCTACACCTTC. Combining the CDR3 with reference TRBV5-6 and TRBJ1-2 gives the whole variable domain DAGVTQSPTHLIKTRGQQVTLRCSPKSGHDTVSWYQQALGQGPQFIFQYYEEEERQRGNFPDRFSGHQFPNYSSELNVNALLLGDSALYLCASSRGYRVEYGYTFGSGTRLTVV.